This is a list of T cell receptor beta chains from one sample in a study of somatic mutations in cytotoxic T cells in rheumatoid arthritis. Libraries were prepared by immunoSEQ multiplex PCR; TCRdb keeps only in-frame clonotypes and omits some of them. The data contain several thousand clones, roughly 60% of them singletons. Sequencing used CD8+ T cells sorted from blood. The receptors derive from a woman between 40 and 55 years old in good health. CDR3s include the opening cysteine and the closing phenylalanine or tryptophan. Clone size appears in some rows only: once, few, many, or a class for an expanded clone.

>few|TRBV4-2
CASSQLAGGKYEQYF
>few|TRBV7-9
CASSLGGQGVGPQHF
>NA|TRBV13
CASSLWTVTGELFF
>few|TRBV27
CASSSWAGNQPQHF
>few|TRBV7-9
CASRGDPDEQYF
>NA|TRBV11-3
CASSLNYNEQFF
>few|TRBV2
CASSESWSSANYEQYF
>NA|TRBV29-1
CSVDGGADYEQYF
>few|TRBV7-8
CASSIGSLNYGYTF
>NA|TRBV6-1
CASSENGRGYEQYF